The following is a T cell receptor beta chain sequence with its context. What it recognizes is unknown. The time point: blood 4 weeks post-SBRT, at nephrectomy. Treatment: 15 Gy SBRT to primary tumor, nephrectomy 4 weeks later. Nephrectomy followed 15 Gy stereotactic body radiation by 4 weeks. Blood was sampled at baseline, 2 weeks and 4 weeks after SBRT. This CDR3 is 15 amino acids long. J was trimmed by 2 bases and V by 8 bases; bases with no gene match: 6. This entry is derived from a study of radiation and T cells in renal cell carcinoma. Study-level results: Baseline intratumoral clonotype presence is unknown without pretreatment biopsies.

Using immunoSEQ multiplex PCR, the repertoire was profiled, and TCRdb retains in-frame clones only, with some absent. The repertoire includes around 140,000 clones, approximately 86% of them detected once, and around a sixth sits in the top ten. Sequencing was performed on blood, taken from a patient whose treatment included radiotherapy and nephrectomy. V and J are TRBV23-1 and TRBJ2-1; 10 bases align to TRBD2. TRBV23-1 is an ORF; its function is uncertain. The source is a woman aged 50 to 60 with renal cell carcinoma. CDR3 residues: CASLRTSGTYNEQFF. The DNA of the CDR3 is TGCGCCAGCCTACGGACTAGCGGCACCTACAATGAGCAGTTCTTC.